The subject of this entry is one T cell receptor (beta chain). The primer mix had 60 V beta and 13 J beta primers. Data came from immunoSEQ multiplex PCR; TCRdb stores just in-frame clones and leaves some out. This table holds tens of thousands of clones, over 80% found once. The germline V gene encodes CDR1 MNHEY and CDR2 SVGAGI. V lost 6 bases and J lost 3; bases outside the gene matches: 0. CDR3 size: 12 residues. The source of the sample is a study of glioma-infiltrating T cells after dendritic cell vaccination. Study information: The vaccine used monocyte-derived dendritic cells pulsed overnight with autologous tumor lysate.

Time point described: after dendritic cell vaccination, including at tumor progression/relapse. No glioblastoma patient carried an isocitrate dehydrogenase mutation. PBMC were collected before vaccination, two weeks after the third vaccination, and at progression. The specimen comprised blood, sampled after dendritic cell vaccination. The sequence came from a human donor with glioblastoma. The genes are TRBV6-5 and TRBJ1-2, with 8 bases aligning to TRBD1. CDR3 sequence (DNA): TGTGCCAGCAGGACAGGGGACTATGGCTACACCTTC. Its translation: CASRTGDYGYTF.